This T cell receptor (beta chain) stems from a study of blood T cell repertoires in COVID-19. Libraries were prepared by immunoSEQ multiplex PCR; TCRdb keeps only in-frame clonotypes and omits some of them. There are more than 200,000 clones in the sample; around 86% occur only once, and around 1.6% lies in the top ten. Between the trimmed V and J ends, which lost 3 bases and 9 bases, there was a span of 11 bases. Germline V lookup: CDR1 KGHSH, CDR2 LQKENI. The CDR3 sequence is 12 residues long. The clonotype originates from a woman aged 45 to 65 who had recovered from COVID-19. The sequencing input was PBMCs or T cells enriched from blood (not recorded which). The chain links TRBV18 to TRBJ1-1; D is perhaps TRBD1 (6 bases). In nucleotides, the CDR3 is TGTGCCAGCTCACCGGACAGCCCGAAAGCTTTCTTT. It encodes CASSPDSPKAFF.